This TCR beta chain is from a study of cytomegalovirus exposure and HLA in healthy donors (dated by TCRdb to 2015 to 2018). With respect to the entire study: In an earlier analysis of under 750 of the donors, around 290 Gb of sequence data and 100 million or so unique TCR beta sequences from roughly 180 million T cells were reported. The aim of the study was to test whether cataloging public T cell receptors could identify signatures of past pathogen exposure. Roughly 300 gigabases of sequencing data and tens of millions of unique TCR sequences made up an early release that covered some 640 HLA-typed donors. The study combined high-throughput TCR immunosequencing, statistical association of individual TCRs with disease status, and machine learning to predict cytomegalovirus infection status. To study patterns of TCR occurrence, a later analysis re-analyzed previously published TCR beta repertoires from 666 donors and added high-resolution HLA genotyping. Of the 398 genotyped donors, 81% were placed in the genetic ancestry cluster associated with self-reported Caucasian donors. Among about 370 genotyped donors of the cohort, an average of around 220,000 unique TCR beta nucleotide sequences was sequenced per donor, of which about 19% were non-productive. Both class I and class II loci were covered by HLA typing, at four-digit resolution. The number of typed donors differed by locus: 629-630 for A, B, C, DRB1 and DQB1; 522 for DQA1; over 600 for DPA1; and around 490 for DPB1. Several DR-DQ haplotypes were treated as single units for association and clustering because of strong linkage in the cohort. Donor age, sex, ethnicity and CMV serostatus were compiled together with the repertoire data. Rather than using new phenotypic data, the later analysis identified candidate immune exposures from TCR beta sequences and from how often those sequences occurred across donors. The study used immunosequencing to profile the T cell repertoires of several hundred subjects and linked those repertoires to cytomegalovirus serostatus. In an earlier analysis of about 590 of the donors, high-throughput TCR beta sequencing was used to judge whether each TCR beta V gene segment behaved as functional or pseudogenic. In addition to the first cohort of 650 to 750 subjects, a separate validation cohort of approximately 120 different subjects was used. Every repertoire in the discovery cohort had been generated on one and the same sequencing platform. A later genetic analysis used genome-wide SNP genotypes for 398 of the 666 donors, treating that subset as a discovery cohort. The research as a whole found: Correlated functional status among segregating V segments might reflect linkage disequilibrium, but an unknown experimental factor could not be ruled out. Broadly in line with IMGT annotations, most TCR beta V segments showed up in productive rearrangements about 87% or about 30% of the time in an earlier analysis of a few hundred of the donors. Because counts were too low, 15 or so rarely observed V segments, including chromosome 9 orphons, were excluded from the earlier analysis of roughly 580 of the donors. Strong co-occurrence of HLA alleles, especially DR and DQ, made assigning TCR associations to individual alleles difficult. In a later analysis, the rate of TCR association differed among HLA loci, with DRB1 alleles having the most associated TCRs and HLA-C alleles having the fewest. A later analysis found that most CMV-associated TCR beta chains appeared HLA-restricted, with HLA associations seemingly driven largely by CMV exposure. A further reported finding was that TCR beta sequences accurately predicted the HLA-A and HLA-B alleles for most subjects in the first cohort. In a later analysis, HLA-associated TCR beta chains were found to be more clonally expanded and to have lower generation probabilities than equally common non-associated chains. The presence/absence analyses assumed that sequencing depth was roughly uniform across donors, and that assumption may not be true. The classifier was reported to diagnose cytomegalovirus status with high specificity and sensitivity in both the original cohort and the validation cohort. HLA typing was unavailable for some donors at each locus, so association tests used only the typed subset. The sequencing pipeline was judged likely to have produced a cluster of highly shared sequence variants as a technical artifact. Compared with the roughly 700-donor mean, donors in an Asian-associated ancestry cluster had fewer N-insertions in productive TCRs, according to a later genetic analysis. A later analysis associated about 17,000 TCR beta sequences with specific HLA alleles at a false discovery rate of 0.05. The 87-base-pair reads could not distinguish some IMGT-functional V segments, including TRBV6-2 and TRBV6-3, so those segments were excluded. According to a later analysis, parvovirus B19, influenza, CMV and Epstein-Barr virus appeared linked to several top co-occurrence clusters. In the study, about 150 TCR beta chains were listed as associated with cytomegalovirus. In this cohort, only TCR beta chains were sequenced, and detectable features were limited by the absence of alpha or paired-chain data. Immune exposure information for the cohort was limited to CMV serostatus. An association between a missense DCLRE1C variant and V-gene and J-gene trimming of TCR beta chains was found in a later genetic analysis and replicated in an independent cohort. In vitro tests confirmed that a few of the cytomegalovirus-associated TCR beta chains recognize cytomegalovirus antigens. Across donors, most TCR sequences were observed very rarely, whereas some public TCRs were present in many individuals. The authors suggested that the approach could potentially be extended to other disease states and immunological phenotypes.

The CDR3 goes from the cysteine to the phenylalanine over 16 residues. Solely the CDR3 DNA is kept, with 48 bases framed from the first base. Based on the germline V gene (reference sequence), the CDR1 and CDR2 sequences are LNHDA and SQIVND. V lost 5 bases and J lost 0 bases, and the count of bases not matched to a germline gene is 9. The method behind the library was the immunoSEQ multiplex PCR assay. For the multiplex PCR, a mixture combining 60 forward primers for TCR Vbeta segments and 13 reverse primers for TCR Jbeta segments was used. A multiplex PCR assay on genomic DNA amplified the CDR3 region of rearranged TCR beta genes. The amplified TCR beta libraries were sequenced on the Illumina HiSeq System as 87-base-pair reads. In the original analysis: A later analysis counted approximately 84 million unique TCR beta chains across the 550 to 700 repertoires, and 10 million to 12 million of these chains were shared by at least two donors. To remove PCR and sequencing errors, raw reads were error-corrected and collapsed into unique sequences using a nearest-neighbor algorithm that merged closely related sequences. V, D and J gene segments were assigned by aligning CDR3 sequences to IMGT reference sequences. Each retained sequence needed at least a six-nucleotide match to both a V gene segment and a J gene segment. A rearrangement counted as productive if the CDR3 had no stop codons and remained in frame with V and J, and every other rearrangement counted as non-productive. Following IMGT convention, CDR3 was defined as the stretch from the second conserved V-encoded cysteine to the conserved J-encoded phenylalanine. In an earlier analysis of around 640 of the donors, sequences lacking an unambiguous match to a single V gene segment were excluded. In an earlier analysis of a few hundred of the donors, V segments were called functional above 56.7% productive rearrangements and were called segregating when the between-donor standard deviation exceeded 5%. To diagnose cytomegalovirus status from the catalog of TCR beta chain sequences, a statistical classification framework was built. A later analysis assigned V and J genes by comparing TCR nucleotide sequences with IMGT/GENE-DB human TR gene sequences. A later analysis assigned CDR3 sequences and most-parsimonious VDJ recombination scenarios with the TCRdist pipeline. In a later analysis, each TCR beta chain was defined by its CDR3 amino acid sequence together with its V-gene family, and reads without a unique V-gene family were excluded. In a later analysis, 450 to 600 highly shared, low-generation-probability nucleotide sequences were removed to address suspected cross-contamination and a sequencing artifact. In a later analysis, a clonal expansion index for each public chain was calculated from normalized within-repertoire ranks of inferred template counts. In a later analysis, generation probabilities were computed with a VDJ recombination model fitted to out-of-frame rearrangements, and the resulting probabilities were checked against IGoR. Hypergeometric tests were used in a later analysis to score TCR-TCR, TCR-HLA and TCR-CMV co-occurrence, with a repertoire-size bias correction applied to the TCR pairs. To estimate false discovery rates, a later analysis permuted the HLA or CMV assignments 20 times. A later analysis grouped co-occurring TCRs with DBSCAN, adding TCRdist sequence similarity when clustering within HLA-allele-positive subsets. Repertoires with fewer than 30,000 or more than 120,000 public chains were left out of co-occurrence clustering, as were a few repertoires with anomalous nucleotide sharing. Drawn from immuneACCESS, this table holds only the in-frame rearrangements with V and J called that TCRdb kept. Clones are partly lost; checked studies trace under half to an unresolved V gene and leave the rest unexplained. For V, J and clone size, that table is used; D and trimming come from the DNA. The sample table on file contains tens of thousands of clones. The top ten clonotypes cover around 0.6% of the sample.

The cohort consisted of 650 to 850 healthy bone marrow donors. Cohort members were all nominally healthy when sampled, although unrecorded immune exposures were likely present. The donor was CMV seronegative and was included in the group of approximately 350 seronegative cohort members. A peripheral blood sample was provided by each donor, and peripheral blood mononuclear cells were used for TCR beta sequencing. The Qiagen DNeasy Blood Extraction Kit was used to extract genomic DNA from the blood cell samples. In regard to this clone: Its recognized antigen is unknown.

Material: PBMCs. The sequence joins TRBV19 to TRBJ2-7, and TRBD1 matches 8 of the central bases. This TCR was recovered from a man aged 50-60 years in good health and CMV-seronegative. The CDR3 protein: CASSGRTGKISYEQYF. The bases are TGTGCCAGTAGTGGCAGGACAGGGAAAATCTCCTACGAGCAGTACTTC.